The source of this TCR beta chain is a study of response to subunit inactivated influenza vaccine. The sample holds a few counts of this clonotype. Its matching antigen is unknown. The CDR3 is 15 amino acids. V shed 6 bases and J 6 bases; nucleotides not matched to a gene: 8. Per the germline V gene, CDR1 is MNHNS and CDR2 is SASEGT. TCRdb re-derived calls from the RT-PCR reads in MiXCR, one entry per CDR3 protein. The sample lists about 650,000 distinct CDR3 sequences; 14% were seen once. Study-level findings and limits: Each seasonal flu vaccination may recruit only limited new T cells, authors suggested.

Sequenced material: PBMCs from blood, taken roughly 2 weeks before vaccination. The sequence was collected from a man between 50 and 59 years old who received an inactivated influenza vaccine. The chain links TRBV6-1 to TRBJ2-1; 10 nucleotides align to TRBD1. The CDR3 spells CASRGFGTGVNEQFF. CDR3 nucleotides: TGTGCCAGCAGGGGGTTTGGGACAGGGGTCAATGAGCAGTTCTTC.